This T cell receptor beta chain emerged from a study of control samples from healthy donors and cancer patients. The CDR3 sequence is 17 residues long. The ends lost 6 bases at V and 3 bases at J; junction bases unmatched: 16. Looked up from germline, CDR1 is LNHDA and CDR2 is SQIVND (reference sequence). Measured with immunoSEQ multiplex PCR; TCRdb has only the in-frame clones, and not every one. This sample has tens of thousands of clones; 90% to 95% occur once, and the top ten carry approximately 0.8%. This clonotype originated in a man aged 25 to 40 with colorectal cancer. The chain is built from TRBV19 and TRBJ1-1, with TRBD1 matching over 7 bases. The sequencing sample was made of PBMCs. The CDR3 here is CASSLRIGGMSDTEAFF. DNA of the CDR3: TGTGCCAGTAGCCTGAGGATAGGGGGCATGTCGGACACTGAAGCTTTCTTT.